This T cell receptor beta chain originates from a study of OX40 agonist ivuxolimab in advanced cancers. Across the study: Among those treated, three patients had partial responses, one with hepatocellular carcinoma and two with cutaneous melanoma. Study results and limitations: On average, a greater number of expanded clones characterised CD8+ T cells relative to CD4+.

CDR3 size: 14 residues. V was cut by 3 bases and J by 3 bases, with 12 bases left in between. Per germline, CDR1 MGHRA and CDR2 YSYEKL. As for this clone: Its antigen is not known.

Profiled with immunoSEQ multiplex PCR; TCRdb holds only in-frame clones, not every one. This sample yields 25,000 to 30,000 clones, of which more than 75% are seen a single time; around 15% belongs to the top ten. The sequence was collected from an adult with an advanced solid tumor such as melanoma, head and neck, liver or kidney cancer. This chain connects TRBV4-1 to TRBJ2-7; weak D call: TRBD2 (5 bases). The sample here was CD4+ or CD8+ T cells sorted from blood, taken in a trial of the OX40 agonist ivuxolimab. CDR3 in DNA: TGCGCCAGCAGCCACTCAGAGGGCGACTACGAGCAGTACTTC. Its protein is CASSHSEGDYEQYF.